The 19 T cell receptor beta chains below come from one sample, sequenced in a study of human T cells and chemical hapten exposure. TCRdb itself ran the RACE reads through MiXCR, one entry per CDR3 protein. This table holds 70,000 to 80,000 distinct CDR3 sequences, 25% to 40% found once. Noted time point: patch test 1, 2 weeks after DPC sensitization. Treatment: therapeutic diphenylcyclopropenone sensitization with weekly scalp DPC. Sequencing used whole blood, obtained in connection with sensitization to the hapten diphenylcyclopropenone (DPC). The receptors derive from a man aged 35 to 55 with alopecia areata. Some clones in this sample may be carry-over from other donors' samples.

This clonotype has a single count. The chain has TRBV28 and TRBJ2-7, with D possibly matching TRBD1 (5 bases). CDR1 and CDR2 (germline): MDHEN, SYDVKM. Trimming stripped 5 bases from V and 3 bases from J, with 8 bases between. This CDR3 comprises 12 residues. The CDR3 here is CASSVDSYEQYF. For the CDR3, the DNA is TGTGCCAGCAGTGTCGACAGCTACGAGCAGTACTTC.

The chain uses TRBV18 and TRBJ1-4; TRBD1 is a possible D gene (5 bases). Between the trimmed V and J ends, which lost 6 bases and 7 bases, there was a span of 12 bases. The CDR3 contains 13 residues. CDR1 and CDR2 from the germline V gene are KGHSH and LQKENI. CDR3 nucleotides: TGTGCCAGCTCCCCCCCAGGGCGTGAAAAACTGTTTTTT. Protein sequence: CASSPPGREKLFF.

As concerns this clonotype: Germline is not matched at one junction end, which may reflect a read error. This chain joins TRBV18 and TRBJ2-7; D is possibly TRBD1 or TRBD2 (5 bases each). The CDR3 has 13 residues. The germline gives CDR1 KGHSH, CDR2 LQKENI. The CDR3 nucleotides read TGTGCCAGCTCACCGTCCCGGGACGTCGAGGAGTACTTC. Translating it yields CASSPSRDVEEYF.

V gene TRBV10-3 combines with J gene TRBJ2-2; 13 bases map to TRBD2. The CDR3 spans 18 residues. CDR1 is ENHRY and CDR2 is SYGVKD in the germline V gene. V trimming: 3 bases; J trimming: 7 bases; junction bases outside the gene matches: 11. In nucleotides, the CDR3 is TGTGCCATCAGTGACCCCGGACTAGCGGGAGCCAGGAGCGGGGAGCTGTTTTTT. As protein: CAISDPGLAGARSGELFF.

This clonotype was counted between two and nine times. DNA for the CDR3: TGTGCCAGCAGCTTAGTGTTGGGGAGAACTGAAGCTTTCTTT. It is translated as CASSLVLGRTEAFF. J is TRBJ1-1 and V is TRBV7-8; no reliable D call. Deletions cut 1 base from V and 5 bases from J, with 11 bases between. Germline CDR1 reads SGHVS; CDR2 reads FQNEAQ. The CDR3 runs 14 residues. Complete variable domain (other parts from reference TRBV7-8 and TRBJ1-1): GAGVSQSPRYKVAKRGQDVALRCDPISGHVSLFWYQQALGQGPEFLTYFQNEAQLDKSGLPSDRFFAERPEGSVSTLKIQRTQQEDSAVYLCASSLVLGRTEAFFGQGTRLTVV.

This chain uses TRBV6-1 with TRBJ2-5; perhaps TRBD2 as D (5 bases). V was clipped by 1 base and J by 7 bases, with 10 bases between them. Germline CDR1 and CDR2: MNHNS and SASEGT. The CDR3 loop spans 13 amino acids. CDR3 DNA: TGTGCCAGCAGTGAAGGGACTCGCTCGACCCAGTACTTC. Residues: CASSEGTRSTQYF.

The J gene is TRBJ2-5, the V gene TRBV28; no clear D gene. Germline V gene sequence: CDR1 MDHEN, CDR2 SYDVKM. CDR3 length equals 13 residues. Trimming pared 4 bases from V and 4 bases from J, leaving 10 bases between. The CDR3 region has the DNA TGTGCCAGCAGTTCGGAAGGAGTAGAGACCCAGTACTTC. The encoded protein is CASSSEGVETQYF.

V gene TRBV7-9 combines with J gene TRBJ1-2, with D perhaps matching TRBD1 (6 bases). V gave up 0 bases and J gave up 4 bases, with 6 bases separating them. Germline V gives CDR1 SEHNR, CDR2 FQNEAQ (reference sequence). CDR3 length equals 13 residues. This CDR3 reads CASSLAGAYGYTF. For the CDR3, the DNA is TGTGCCAGCAGCTTAGCGGGGGCCTATGGCTACACCTTC. The variable domain in full, with the rest retrieved from reference TRBV7-9 and TRBJ1-2, is DTGVSQNPRHKITKRGQNVTFRCDPISEHNRLYWYRQTLGQGPEFLTYFQNEAQLEKSRLLSDRFSAERPKGSFSTLEIQRTEQGDSAMYLCASSLAGAYGYTFGSGTRLTVV.

The chain recombines TRBV13 with TRBJ2-3; 7 nucleotides match TRBD2. The CDR3 covers 16 residues. Germline V gene sequence: CDR1 PRHDT, CDR2 FYEKMQ (reference sequence). J lost 2 bases, V lost 1 base, and 6 bases had no gene match. The CDR3 loop is CASSLARAGSTDTQYF. CDR3 DNA sequence: TGTGCCAGCAGCTTAGCGCGAGCGGGGTCCACAGATACGCAGTATTTT.

The rearrangement joins TRBV6-1 to TRBJ2-7; a weak D match, TRBD1 (5 bases). V was shortened by 0 bases and J by 0 bases, with 9 bases between the two germline ends. Germline loops: CDR1 MNHNS, CDR2 SASEGT. CDR3 size: 15 residues. The CDR3 DNA sequence: TGTGCCAGCAGTGAAGCGGCAGGGTCCTCCTACGAGCAGTACTTC. Translated: CASSEAAGSSYEQYF.

The V call is TRBV9, the J call TRBJ1-1; perhaps TRBD1 as D (6 bases). With 3 bases removed from V and 1 base from J, the gap between germline ends came to 10 bases. This CDR3 comprises 14 residues. Germline assignment: CDR1 SGDLS and CDR2 YYNGEE. The CDR3 nucleotides read TGTGCCAGCAGCGGGGGACAAGCGAACACTGAAGCTTTCTTT. It translates to CASSGGQANTEAFF.

The rearrangement uses TRBV29-1 and TRBJ2-1; D perhaps matches TRBD1 (5 bases). Germline V gene sequence: CDR1 SQVTM, CDR2 ANQGSEA. This CDR3 is 12 amino acids long. The V end was cut by 6 bases, the J end by 9 bases, with 15 bases between. CDR3 nucleotide sequence: TGCAGCGTCCCAGGGTGGGGCAGTGAGCAGTTCTTC. Translating gives CSVPGWGSEQFF.

The table lists this clonotype with a few counts. The rearrangement links TRBV7-2 to TRBJ2-5; TRBD1 might be the D (6 bases). This CDR3 is built from 15 residues. The V end lost 5 bases, the J end lost 4 bases, and 17 bases lay between the germline ends. Germline-derived CDR1 and CDR2 are SGHTA and FQGNSA. The CDR3 DNA is TGTGCCAGCAGCCAGGGGTCGTCAGGGAGAGAGACCCAGTACTTC. Encoded protein: CASSQGSSGRETQYF. The full variable domain, rest sourced from reference TRBV7-2 and TRBJ2-5, is GAGVSQSPSNKVTEKGKDVELRCDPISGHTALYWYRQSLGQGLEFLIYFQGNSAPDKSGLPSDRFSAERTGGSVSTLTIQRTQQEDSAVYLCASSQGSSGRETQYFGPGTRLLVL.

The rearrangement uses TRBV3-1 and TRBJ2-7; D perhaps matches TRBD1 (5 bases). Germline CDR1 and CDR2: LGHDT and YNNKEL (reference sequence). The CDR3 sequence is 16 residues long. V lost 1 base to trimming and J lost 0 bases, with 13 bases between them. CDR3 amino acids: CASSQAGYWDSYEQYF. As DNA, the CDR3 is TGTGCCAGCAGCCAAGCAGGGTACTGGGACTCCTACGAGCAGTACTTC.

This clonotype was seen a few times. The CDR3 nucleotides are TGTGCCAGCAGCTTGGGTAGGCGGGCCACAGATACGCAGTATTTT. It codes for CASSLGRRATDTQYF. The J gene is TRBJ2-3, the V gene TRBV5-8, with TRBD2 as a possible D gene (5 bases). From germline, CDR1 is SGHTS and CDR2 YDEGEE. Trimming cost V 0 bases and J 2 bases, with 10 bases left between them. This CDR3 comprises 15 residues.

The CDR3 region has the DNA TGCGCCAGCAGCCAAGGCCCCGACAGTTCCTTTTACGAGCAGTACTTC. Residues: CASSQGPDSSFYEQYF. V gene TRBV4-1 combines with J gene TRBJ2-7; the D gene is possibly TRBD1 (5 bases). There are 16 residues in the CDR3. Germline lookup yields CDR1 MGHRA and CDR2 YSYEKL. V shed 1 base and J shed 4 bases, with 17 bases lying between them.

The chain joins TRBV30 to TRBJ1-3; D remains unclear. The CDR3 spans 12 residues. Germline CDR1 reads GTSNPN; CDR2 reads SVGIG (reference sequence). V lost 2 bases, J lost 3 bases, and 5 bases lay in between. CDR3 coding DNA: TGTGCCTGGAGTTTCGGTGGAAACACCATATATTTT. It translates to CAWSFGGNTIYF.

This clonotype has more than one count but fewer than ten. The gene calls are TRBV2 and TRBJ1-6, with a possible D match to TRBD1 (5 bases). V was trimmed by 5 bases and J by 0 bases, leaving 20 bases between them. The V gene's germline CDR1 is SNHLY and CDR2 FYNNEI. This CDR3 contains 19 residues. CDR3 DNA: TGTGCCAGCAGTTCTCTGACAGTTCTTTCGAGCTCCTATAATTCACCCCTCCACTTT. This translates into CASSSLTVLSSSYNSPLHF. Filled out from reference TRBV2 and TRBJ1-6, the complete variable domain reads EPEVTQTPSHQVTQMGQEVILRCVPISNHLYFYWYRQILGQKVEFLVSFYNNEISEKSEIFDDQFSVERPDGSNFTLKIRSTKLEDSAMYFCASSSLTVLSSSYNSPLHFGNGTRLTVT.

The genes are TRBV28 and TRBJ1-3; a possible D gene is TRBD1 (5 bases). This CDR3 is built from 14 residues. Germline V gene lookup returns CDR1 MDHEN and CDR2 SYDVKM. V was pared by 3 bases and J by 2 bases, with 8 bases between. The CDR3 DNA sequence: TGTGCCAGCAGTTTTCGGGGGACTGGAAACACCATATATTTT. This translates into CASSFRGTGNTIYF. The complete variable domain, with remaining parts taken from reference TRBV28 and TRBJ1-3, reads DVKVTQSSRYLVKRTGEKVFLECVQDMDHENMFWYRQDPGLGLRLIYFSYDVKMKEKGDIPEGYSVSREKKERFSLILESASTNQTSMYLCASSFRGTGNTIYFGEGSWLTVV.